The 13 T cell receptor beta chains given below trace back to one sample, sequenced in a study of CD8+CD57+ T cells in acquired aplastic anemia. Genomic DNA was employed as the template in profiling TCR beta VDJ and CDR3. TCRdb redid the calling of the reads with MiXCR, one entry per CDR3 protein. The sample lists around 190,000 distinct CDR3 sequences; over 60% were seen once. Sequencing was done on a sample of sorted CD4+, CD8+, or CD8+CD57+ T cells (not recorded which) from PBMCs. These receptors were obtained from a human donor in good health.

Comment on this clonotype: A much larger clone differs from this one at a single base, so this may be a read error. The V and J genes are TRBV9 and TRBJ2-1; D is unresolved. Germline CDR1 and CDR2: SGDLS and YYNGEE. The CDR3 sequence is 11 residues long. This chain's CDR3 is CASSQNSEQFF. The CDR3 DNA follows: TGCGCCAGCAGCCAAAACAGTGAGCAGTTCTTC.

Only one count was recorded for this clonotype. V gene TRBV19 combines with J gene TRBJ2-7; the match to TRBD1 covers 8 bases. After removal of 4 bases from V and 3 bases from J, the junction contained 5 bases not matched to a gene. The CDR3 runs to 14 residues. Germline CDR1 LNHDA, CDR2 SQIVND (reference sequence). For the CDR3, the DNA is TGTGCCAGTAGTACCCGGGACAGGTACTACGAGCAGTACTTC. This gives the protein CASSTRDRYYEQYF.

This sequence joins TRBV10-2 and TRBJ2-3; D is perhaps TRBD2 (6 bases). CDR3 size: 12 residues. The germline V gene encodes CDR1 WSHSY and CDR2 SAAADI. V lost 8 bases, J lost 6 bases, and 12 bases lay in between. CDR3 residues: CASYAGRDTQYF. DNA of the CDR3: TGCGCCAGCTACGCGGGGCGTGATACGCAGTATTTT.

This chain links TRBV7-9 with TRBJ2-7; 16 bases line up with TRBD2. With V trimmed by 10 bases and J by 6 bases, 9 bases remained unmatched. The CDR3 loop spans 15 amino acids. Germline CDR1 SEHNR, CDR2 FQNEAQ (reference sequence). For the CDR3, the DNA is TGTGCCACCCTGGGACTAGCGGGAGGGCCCGTCGAGCAGTACTTC. As protein: CATLGLAGGPVEQYF.

A word on this clonotype: Mismatch with germline at one junction end may stem from a read error. The rearrangement uses TRBV27 and TRBJ2-1; D possibly corresponds to TRBD2 (6 bases). The CDR3 length is 15 residues. Germline V gives CDR1 MNHEY, CDR2 SMNVEV (reference sequence). For the CDR3, the DNA is TGTGCCAGCAGTTCCCTCCGGGACTCCTTCAATGAGCAGTTCTTC. It encodes CASSSLRDSFNEQFF.

The J gene is TRBJ2-3, the V gene TRBV5-6, with 9 bases aligning to TRBD1. The germline V gene has CDR1 SGHDT and CDR2 YYEEEE. CDR3 length: 15 amino acids. V was clipped by 4 bases and J by 4 bases; unmatched bases: 7. This chain's CDR3 is CASSPGQGIADTQYF. The DNA for the CDR3 is TGTGCCAGCAGCCCAGGACAGGGGATCGCAGATACGCAGTATTTT.

The chain employs TRBV7-9 and TRBJ2-7, with 14 bases lining up with TRBD2. The germline V gene encodes CDR1 SEHNR and CDR2 FQNEAQ (reference sequence). The J segment lost 6 bases and the V segment lost 9 bases, leaving 10 bases of the junction unmatched. CDR3 length equals 15 residues. For the CDR3, the DNA is TGTGCCAGTAGCCAAGGGACTAGCGGGAGTCCCGAGCAGTACTTC. It codes for CASSQGTSGSPEQYF.

In this sample, this clonotype turned up many times. The rearrangement links TRBV4-1 to TRBJ1-5, with D possibly being TRBD1 (5 bases). The germline V gene has CDR1 MGHRA and CDR2 YSYEKL. Trimming cost V 3 bases and J 2 bases, with 5 bases left between them. The CDR3 loop spans 13 amino acids. The CDR3: CASSQGGNQPQHF. Here the CDR3 DNA reads TGCGCCAGCAGCCAGGGGGGCAATCAGCCCCAGCATTTT.

The gene calls are TRBV24-1 and TRBJ2-1; 9 bases match TRBD1. J lost 4 bases, V lost 4 bases, and 7 bases had no gene match. The CDR3 is made up of 16 amino acids. Germline lookup yields CDR1 KGHDR and CDR2 SFDVKD. CDR3 region: CATSDPRTGEYNEQFF. In DNA form, the CDR3 reads TGTGCCACCAGTGACCCAAGGACAGGGGAATACAATGAGCAGTTCTTC.

In this sample, this clonotype turned up a few times. The rearrangement joins TRBV7-6 to TRBJ2-6, with no clear D. The CDR3 sequence is 15 residues long. The germline V gene has CDR1 SGHVS and CDR2 FNYEAQ. V was trimmed by 5 bases and J by 3 bases, leaving 11 bases between them. Here the CDR3 reads CASSLDKYGANVLTF. CDR3 DNA sequence: TGTGCCAGCAGCCTAGATAAGTATGGGGCCAACGTCCTGACTTTC. Full variable domain (rest looked up from reference TRBV7-6 and TRBJ2-6): GAGVSQSPRYKVTKRGQDVALRCDPISGHVSLYWYRQALGQGPEFLTYFNYEAQQDKSGLPNDRFSAERPEGSISTLTIQRTEQRDSAMYRCASSLDKYGANVLTFGAGSRLTVL.

This clonotype was picked up one time. The chain is built from TRBV6-4 and TRBJ2-2; D is uncertain. The ends were cut back, 8 bases at V and 0 bases at J, with 10 bases in the middle. The V gene's germline CDR1 is MRHNA and CDR2 SNTAGT. This CDR3 is built from 14 residues. CDR3 nucleotides: TGTGCCAGCTCCTCGAGTCCGAACACCGGGGAGCTGTTTTTT. This encodes CASSSSPNTGELFF.

This clonotype was detected ten times or more. The rearrangement uses TRBV29-1 and TRBJ2-1; the match to TRBD1 covers 9 bases. Losses at the gene ends were 4 bases for V and 0 bases for J; bases not matched to a gene: 4. Germline values: CDR1 SQVTM, CDR2 ANQGSEA. This CDR3 is 15 amino acids long. CDR3 sequence reads: CSVAGTGSSYNEQFF. CDR3 sequence (DNA): TGCAGCGTTGCCGGGACAGGGAGCTCCTACAATGAGCAGTTCTTC.

The genes are TRBV12-3 or TRBV12-4 and TRBJ1-2; 8 bases match TRBD1. After removal of 4 bases from V and 6 bases from J, the junction contained 7 bases not matched to a gene. The CDR3 extends over 14 amino acids. The CDR3 region has the DNA TGTGCCAGCAGTTCCGGACAGGGAAAGGATGGCTACACCTTC. As protein: CASSSGQGKDGYTF.